The next 20 T cell receptor beta chains were all read from a single sample in a study of blood T cell repertoires in COVID-19. Clones were sequenced by immunoSEQ multiplex PCR, and TCRdb holds only the in-frame ones, with some missing. The data show a few hundred thousand clones, roughly 89% seen once. Source material: peripheral blood. Receptors were obtained from a man between 45 and 60 years old with acute or convalescent COVID-19.

J is TRBJ1-2 and V is TRBV7-2, with a weak D call TRBD1 (6 bases). V was pared by 4 bases and J by 2 bases, with 17 bases between. The CDR3 runs 16 residues. Germline V gives CDR1 SGHTA, CDR2 FQGNSA. The CDR3 sequence is CASSSLGGLSNYGYTF. As DNA, the CDR3 is TGTGCCAGCAGCTCCCTGGGGGGGCTGAGCAACTATGGCTACACCTTC.

This chain joins TRBV15 and TRBJ1-2; 9 nucleotides agree with TRBD1. The CDR3 is 15 amino acids. With 4 bases clipped from V and 3 bases from J, the junction kept 6 bases outside the gene matches. In germline, CDR1 is LNHNV, CDR2 YYDKDF (reference sequence). CDR3 sequence reads: CATSIPDRGDYGYTF. CDR3 sequence (DNA): TGTGCCACCAGCATACCGGACAGGGGAGACTATGGCTACACCTTC. The full variable domain, rest sourced from reference TRBV15 and TRBJ1-2, is DAMVIQNPRYQVTQFGKPVTLSCSQTLNHNVMYWYQQKSSQAPKLLFHYYDKDFNNEADTPDNFQSRRPNTSFCFLDIRSPGLGDTAMYLCATSIPDRGDYGYTFGSGTRLTVV.

V and J are TRBV19 and TRBJ1-5; 9 positions match TRBD1. The CDR3 is 18 amino acids. Germline V gives CDR1 LNHDA, CDR2 SQIVND (reference sequence). The V segment lost 6 bases and the J segment 4 bases; nucleotides outside the gene matches: 16. CDR3 amino acids: CASSPGQGSFKPNQPQHF. The CDR3 DNA is TGTGCCAGTAGCCCGGGACAGGGATCTTTCAAACCAAATCAGCCCCAGCATTTT.

This chain links TRBV24-1 with TRBJ2-5, with TRBD2 matching 7 bases. CDR1 is KGHDR, CDR2 SFDVKD, per germline. This CDR3 comprises 13 residues. After removal of 10 bases from V and 4 bases from J, the junction contained 8 bases not matched to a gene. This CDR3 reads CATATTGGETQYF. The DNA of the CDR3 is TGTGCCACTGCCACGACGGGGGGAGAGACCCAGTACTTC.

V and J are TRBV6-6 and TRBJ2-7, with D perhaps TRBD2 (5 bases). In germline, CDR1 is MNHNY, CDR2 SVGAGI (reference sequence). The CDR3 is made up of 16 amino acids. Trimming pared 2 bases from V and 5 bases from J, leaving 19 bases between. The CDR3: CASSYPPGQRGHEQYF. In DNA, the CDR3 is TGTGCCAGCAGTTACCCTCCCGGCCAGCGAGGGCACGAGCAGTACTTC.

This chain connects TRBV3-1 (or the pseudogene TRBV3-2) to TRBJ2-7, with a possible D match to TRBD1 (6 bases). Germline assignment: CDR1 LGHDT and CDR2 YNNKEL (reference sequence). The CDR3 extends over 13 amino acids. V dropped 10 bases and J dropped 0 bases, with 13 bases sitting between them. CDR3 protein: CATQRGSSYEQYF. CDR3 DNA sequence: TGTGCCACCCAGAGGGGGAGCTCCTACGAGCAGTACTTC.

This clone is a singleton in its sample. The chain joins TRBV3-1 (or the pseudogene TRBV3-2) to TRBJ2-2, with a tentative D call TRBD2 (5 bases). The V gene lost 5 bases and the J gene lost 5 bases, with 9 bases spanning the gap. The CDR3 contains 13 residues. In germline, CDR1 is LGHDT, CDR2 YNNKEL (reference sequence). CDR3 region: CASSSGFTGELFF. For the CDR3, the DNA is TGTGCCAGCAGCTCGGGGTTTACCGGGGAGCTGTTTTTT.

V usage is TRBV5-1 and J usage is TRBJ1-1, with TRBD1 as a possible D gene (6 bases). Germline CDR1 reads SGHRS; CDR2 reads YFSETQ. CDR3 length: 14 residues. V shed 2 bases and J shed 2 bases, with 10 bases lying between them. CDR3 coding DNA: TGCGCCAGCAGCTTAGTAGGGACAAACACTGAAGCTTTCTTT. Encoded protein: CASSLVGTNTEAFF.

The chain couples TRBV3-1 (or the pseudogene TRBV3-2) to TRBJ2-7; perhaps TRBD2 as D (5 bases). Looked up from germline, CDR1 is LGHDT and CDR2 is YNNKEL (reference sequence). The CDR3 covers 14 residues. The V end lost 4 bases, the J end lost 9 bases, and 19 bases lay between the germline ends. CDR3 DNA sequence: TGTGCCAGCAGCCCCTCGGGAAGTCCCTCGCGGCAGTACTTC. Translating it yields CASSPSGSPSRQYF.

This chain links TRBV3-1 (or the pseudogene TRBV3-2) with TRBJ1-1, with D tentatively TRBD1 (6 bases). The CDR3 is made up of 16 amino acids. CDR1 and CDR2 (germline): LGHDT, YNNKEL (reference sequence). Trimming left V 4 bases short and J 4 bases short, with 19 bases between. The CDR3 DNA reads as TGTGCCAGCAGCCCCCGGACAGATCCATTGGGCACTGAAGCTTTCTTT. The encoded protein is CASSPRTDPLGTEAFF.

This sequence joins TRBV7-2 and TRBJ1-6; D call uncertain. CDR1 is SGHTA and CDR2 is FQGNSA in the germline V gene. Between the trimmed V and J ends, which lost 0 bases and 7 bases, there was a span of 10 bases. CDR3 size: 15 residues. CDR3 in amino acids: CASSLAVGSNSPLHF. CDR3 in DNA: TGTGCCAGCAGCTTAGCGGTGGGCAGCAATTCACCCCTCCACTTT. Supplemented by reference TRBV7-2 and TRBJ1-6, the full variable domain reads GAGVSQSPSNKVTEKGKDVELRCDPISGHTALYWYRQSLGQGLEFLIYFQGNSAPDKSGLPSDRFSAERTGGSVSTLTIQRTQQEDSAVYLCASSLAVGSNSPLHFGNGTRLTVT.

This sequence joins TRBV27 and TRBJ2-5, with TRBD2 as a possible D gene (5 bases). Germline CDR1 is MNHEY and CDR2 is SMNVEV (reference sequence). The length of the CDR3 is 15 residues. Trimming stripped 0 bases from V and 2 bases from J, with 10 bases between. CDR3: CASSLSMSGQETQYF. The CDR3, as DNA: TGTGCCAGCAGTTTATCGATGTCGGGACAAGAGACCCAGTACTTC.

The chain links TRBV3-1 (or the pseudogene TRBV3-2) to TRBJ1-2; 8 bases map to TRBD1. The germline V gene has CDR1 LGHDT and CDR2 YNNKEL (reference sequence). The V gene end was trimmed by 3 bases and the J gene end by 3 bases; junction bases not matched to a gene: 0. CDR3 length equals 13 residues. This chain's CDR3 is CASSQDRDYGYTF. In nucleotides, the CDR3 is TGTGCCAGCAGCCAGGACAGGGACTATGGCTACACCTTC.

In this sample, this clone turned up once. The chain joins TRBV2 to TRBJ1-5, with D possibly matching TRBD1 (6 bases). Germline CDR1 and CDR2: SNHLY and FYNNEI. V was cut by 6 bases and J by 5 bases, with 14 bases left in between. The CDR3 is made up of 14 amino acids. The CDR3 coding sequence is TGTGCCAGCAGGGGGGCCCTGGGCGATCAGCCCCAGCATTTT. This sequence encodes CASRGALGDQPQHF.

The chain is built from TRBV29-1 and TRBJ1-2; TRBD1 might be the D (5 bases). The CDR3 has 11 amino acids. The germline V gene encodes CDR1 SQVTM and CDR2 ANQGSEA. Trimming shortened V by 6 bases and J by 8 bases, and 13 bases separated the two germline ends. The CDR3 protein is CSVGDLGGYTF. CDR3 in DNA: TGCAGCGTGGGGGACTTGGGGGGCTACACCTTC.

This clone was observed a few times. The chain uses TRBV27 and TRBJ2-1; TRBD1 aligns across 11 bases. Germline values: CDR1 MNHEY, CDR2 SMNVEV (reference sequence). The CDR3 is 16 residues long. J was trimmed by 3 bases and V by 5 bases; bases with no gene match: 6. The chain's CDR3 is CASSPRGTGGYNEQFF. The CDR3 coding sequence is TGTGCCAGCAGTCCTCGAGGGACAGGGGGCTACAATGAGCAGTTCTTC.

The chain combines TRBV5-1 with TRBJ1-3, with TRBD1 matching 8 bases. Germline assignment: CDR1 SGHRS and CDR2 YFSETQ. The V gene end was trimmed by 4 bases and the J gene end by 3 bases; junction bases not matched to a gene: 6. The CDR3 loop spans 15 amino acids. The DNA of the CDR3 is TGCGCCAGCAGCAGCTGGACAGGGAGTGGAAACACCATATATTTT. Translating gives CASSSWTGSGNTIYF.

The rearrangement joins TRBV5-1 to TRBJ2-1; 7 bases agree with TRBD1. The germline V gene encodes CDR1 SGHRS and CDR2 YFSETQ. V was pared by 1 base and J by 9 bases, with 4 bases of the junction left unmatched. The CDR3 runs 13 residues. The CDR3 reads CASSLRPGGEQFF. The CDR3 coding sequence is TGCGCCAGCAGCTTGAGGCCAGGGGGTGAGCAGTTCTTC.

V and J are TRBV19 and TRBJ1-4; TRBD1 matches 8 bases. This CDR3 has 14 amino acids. From germline, CDR1 is LNHDA and CDR2 SQIVND (reference sequence). V trimming: 4 bases; J trimming: 6 bases; junction bases outside the gene matches: 4. CDR3 residues: CASSTGQVHEKLFF. CDR3 DNA sequence: TGTGCCAGTAGTACGGGACAGGTGCATGAAAAACTGTTTTTT.

The CDR3 region is CASSEGVPGTDTQYF. The CDR3 DNA is TGTGCCAGTAGTGAGGGGGTGCCCGGCACAGATACGCAGTATTTT. This chain uses TRBV19 with TRBJ2-3, with D perhaps matching TRBD1 (6 bases). Trimming shortened V by 5 bases and J by 1 base, and 13 bases separated the two germline ends. In germline, CDR1 is LNHDA, CDR2 SQIVND (reference sequence). CDR3 length equals 15 residues.